Listed below are T cell receptor beta chains from one sample, sequenced in a study of vaccination effects on CD4 cells after COVID-19. Antigen specificity for these receptors is unknown. Measured with immunoSEQ multiplex PCR; TCRdb has only the in-frame clones, and not every one. The table includes around 30,000 clones, roughly four fifths detected once. The sequencing used CD4+ T cells from PBMCs cultured with HCoV-229E spike peptides, collected after COVID-19 vaccination. The receptors originated from a human donor who received a COVID-19 vaccine. The CDR3 runs from the conserved cysteine through the conserved F or W. The order of the fields is J gene, clone size, V gene, D gene, CDR3 DNA, CDR3 protein. A D gene is named only where the DNA matches it firmly. Clone size, where shown, is once, few, many, or a class for clones that have expanded.

J: TRBJ2-7; size: NA; V: TRBV6-2/TRBV6-3; D: NA; DNA: TGTGCCAGCAGTTGGTCCTACGAGCAGTACTTC; CDR3: CASSWSYEQYF
J: TRBJ1-2; size: NA; V: TRBV30; D: TRBD1; DNA: TGTGCCTGGAAACTGACAGGGAGCGGCTACACCTTC; CDR3: CAWKLTGSGYTF
J: TRBJ2-5; size: NA; V: TRBV7-9; D: NA; DNA: TGTGCCAGCCGACTACAAAGATTTGGGCAGGGGAGAGGGCAAGAGACCCAGTACTTC; CDR3: CASRLQRFGQGRGQETQYF
J: TRBJ2-1; size: NA; V: TRBV2; D: NA; DNA: TGTGCCAGCAGTGAAAGGGGGGGGGACAATGAGCAGTTCTTC; CDR3: CASSERGGDNEQFF
J: TRBJ1-4; size: NA; V: TRBV3-1/TRBV3-2; D: NA; DNA: TGTGCCAGCAGCCAGGGGGAGGAAAAACTGTTTTTT; CDR3: CASSQGEEKLFF
J: TRBJ2-5; size: NA; V: TRBV6-5; D: TRBD2; DNA: TGTGCCAGCAGTTACGGGCGGGAGATCGGCGGAGAGACCCAGTACTTC; CDR3: CASSYGREIGGETQYF
J: TRBJ2-2; size: NA; V: TRBV3-1/TRBV3-2; D: TRBD2; DNA: TGTGCCAGCAGCCAAGATAGCGGGGGCACCGGGGAGCTGTTTTTT; CDR3: CASSQDSGGTGELFF
J: TRBJ2-2; size: NA; V: TRBV7-6; D: TRBD2; DNA: TGTGCCAGCAGCTTAGGCGGGGGGGCCGGCACCGGGGAGCTGTTTTTT; CDR3: CASSLGGGAGTGELFF
J: TRBJ1-2; size: few; V: TRBV18; D: NA; DNA: TGTGCCAGCTCGCCGGACCAGAACAACTATGGCTACACCTTC; CDR3: CASSPDQNNYGYTF
J: TRBJ2-1; size: NA; V: TRBV3-1/TRBV3-2; D: NA; DNA: TGTGCCAGCAGCCAAAAACCCGCCATTAGATATGAGCAGTTCTTC; CDR3: CASSQKPAIRYEQFF
J: TRBJ1-1; size: NA; V: TRBV7-9; D: NA; DNA: TGTGCCAGCAGCTTAGTTGGGTTCCCGAACACTGAAGCTTTCTTT; CDR3: CASSLVGFPNTEAFF
J: TRBJ2-2; size: NA; V: TRBV7-9; D: TRBD2; DNA: TGTGCCAGCAGCCCAGGACTAGCGGGAGTGCCCACCGGGGAGCTGTTTTTT; CDR3: CASSPGLAGVPTGELFF
J: TRBJ1-1; size: NA; V: TRBV9; D: TRBD1; DNA: TGTGCCAGCAGCGCGCGGACAGGGTGGGCTACAGATGGAGAAGCTTTCTTT; CDR3: CASSARTGWATDGEAFF
J: TRBJ2-1; size: NA; V: TRBV19; D: NA; DNA: TGTGCCAGTAGGCGACGGACCAACGCCTACAATGAGCAGTTCTTC; CDR3: CASRRRTNAYNEQFF
J: TRBJ2-7; size: NA; V: TRBV7-2; D: NA; DNA: TGTGCCAGCGACCGGGACGCCGTACGAGGGCAGTACTTC; CDR3: CASDRDAVRGQYF
J: TRBJ2-4; size: NA; V: TRBV3-1/TRBV3-2; D: TRBD1; DNA: TGTGCCAGCAGCCATAGACAGGGCATGGACATTCAGTACTTC; CDR3: CASSHRQGMDIQYF
J: TRBJ2-3; size: NA; V: TRBV3-1/TRBV3-2; D: TRBD2; DNA: TGTGCCAGCAGCCAAGGACTAGCGGGGGGCGGACTGTACGTTGATACGCAGTATTTT; CDR3: CASSQGLAGGGLYVDTQYF
J: TRBJ2-3; size: NA; V: TRBV5-1; D: TRBD1; DNA: TGCGCCAGCAGCGGACCGGGACAGACCACAGATACGCAGTATTTT; CDR3: CASSGPGQTTDTQYF
J: TRBJ1-1; size: NA; V: TRBV6-5; D: NA; DNA: TGTGCCAGCACCCACGGTACTGAAGCTTTCTTT; CDR3: CASTHGTEAFF
J: TRBJ2-2; size: NA; V: TRBV6-5; D: NA; DNA: TGTGCCAGCAGTTACTGGCAGCGAAACACCGGGGAGCTGTTTTTT; CDR3: CASSYWQRNTGELFF
J: TRBJ2-1; size: NA; V: TRBV3-1/TRBV3-2; D: TRBD1; DNA: TGTGCCAGCAGCCCCGGGACAGGGGGCTTTTTTGTAAATGAGCAGTTCTTC; CDR3: CASSPGTGGFFVNEQFF
J: TRBJ1-1; size: NA; V: TRBV14; D: NA; DNA: TGTGCCAGCAGCCAAGGGGGTCACCCTGAAGCTTTCTTT; CDR3: CASSQGGHPEAFF
J: TRBJ1-3; size: NA; V: TRBV11-2; D: TRBD1; DNA: TGTGCCAGCAGCTCTTGGGACAGGGGAGGGTCCGGAAACACCATATATTTT; CDR3: CASSSWDRGGSGNTIYF
J: TRBJ2-5; size: NA; V: TRBV25-1; D: NA; DNA: TGTGCCAGCGGTCCCCGGGGCGGACAAGAGACCCAGTACTTC; CDR3: CASGPRGGQETQYF
J: TRBJ2-3; size: NA; V: TRBV11-1; D: TRBD2; DNA: TGTGCCAGCAGCTTAGAGTTGGCGGGGGGCACAGATACGCAGTATTTT; CDR3: CASSLELAGGTDTQYF
J: TRBJ2-3; size: NA; V: TRBV9; D: TRBD2; DNA: TGTGCCAGCAGCCCTCGGGCTAGCGGGGGGGCCGGGGCAGATACGCAGTATTTT; CDR3: CASSPRASGGAGADTQYF
J: TRBJ1-1; size: once; V: TRBV7-9; D: NA; DNA: TGTGCCAGCAGCAGCAGAGTAAACACTGAAGCTTTCTTT; CDR3: CASSSRVNTEAFF
J: TRBJ2-5; size: NA; V: TRBV2; D: TRBD2; DNA: TGTGCCAGCAGGATCGGAGCGGGGGGCCAAGAGACCCAGTACTTC; CDR3: CASRIGAGGQETQYF
J: TRBJ2-7; size: few; V: TRBV5-1; D: TRBD2; DNA: TGCGCCAGCAGCTTAGAAGCGGGGGGGTCCTACGAGCAGTACTTC; CDR3: CASSLEAGGSYEQYF
J: TRBJ2-3; size: NA; V: TRBV5-1; D: TRBD1; DNA: TGCGCCAGCAGCCTCCCGACAGGGGTGGCAGATACGCAGTATTTT; CDR3: CASSLPTGVADTQYF
J: TRBJ1-2; size: NA; V: TRBV2; D: TRBD1; DNA: TGTGCCAGCCAAACCGGGGACAGGCCTAACTATGGCTACACCTTC; CDR3: CASQTGDRPNYGYTF
J: TRBJ2-3; size: NA; V: TRBV11-2; D: NA; DNA: TGTGCCAGCAGCTTAGGGACCATGAGCACAGATACGCAGTATTTT; CDR3: CASSLGTMSTDTQYF
J: TRBJ1-1; size: NA; V: TRBV5-5; D: NA; DNA: TGTGCCAGCAGCTTGTTTAAAGACAGGCTGAACACTGAAGCTTTCTTT; CDR3: CASSLFKDRLNTEAFF
J: TRBJ1-1; size: NA; V: TRBV11-3; D: NA; DNA: TGTGCCAGCAGCTTACACGACGGAGAAGCTTTCTTT; CDR3: CASSLHDGEAFF
J: TRBJ2-6; size: NA; V: TRBV19; D: TRBD1; DNA: TGTGCCAGTAGTTCTGACAGGGGTACCGTCCTGACTTTC; CDR3: CASSSDRGTVLTF
J: TRBJ1-5; size: NA; V: TRBV18; D: NA; DNA: TGTGCCAGCTCACCATCCATGGGGGGTGGCGGTCAGCCCCAGCATTTT; CDR3: CASSPSMGGGGQPQHF
J: TRBJ1-6; size: NA; V: TRBV30; D: NA; DNA: TGTGCCGGAGAGGGCAGCGGGGGAATTTTAGCCCTCCACTTT; CDR3: CAGEGSGGILALHF
J: TRBJ2-2; size: few; V: TRBV14; D: TRBD2; DNA: TGTGCCAGCAGCCAAGATCCGGCGGGAGTCGGCACCGGGGAGCTGTTTTTT; CDR3: CASSQDPAGVGTGELFF
J: TRBJ1-2; size: NA; V: TRBV3-1/TRBV3-2; D: NA; DNA: TGTGCCAGCAGCCAAGATATGTCAGGGTTAAGCTATGGCTACACCTTC; CDR3: CASSQDMSGLSYGYTF
J: TRBJ1-2; size: NA; V: TRBV6-5; D: TRBD1; DNA: TGTGCCAGCAACCTACAGGGGGACTATGGCTACACCTTC; CDR3: CASNLQGDYGYTF
J: TRBJ2-7; size: NA; V: TRBV27; D: TRBD1; DNA: TGTGCCAGCAGTTTATCGAGGGCCCGGGACAGGGGAAGATATTACTACGAGCAGTACTTC; CDR3: CASSLSRARDRGRYYYEQYF
J: TRBJ2-3; size: NA; V: TRBV11-2; D: NA; DNA: TGTGCCAGCAGCGCCCTAGCCTCGGGCCCAGATACGCAGTATTTT; CDR3: CASSALASGPDTQYF
J: TRBJ1-4; size: NA; V: TRBV29-1; D: TRBD1; DNA: TGCAGCGCCCAACAGGGGGCTAATGAAAAACTGTTTTTT; CDR3: CSAQQGANEKLFF
J: TRBJ2-1; size: NA; V: TRBV4-2; D: NA; DNA: TGTGCCAGCAGCCCTTTAGGAATCAGCGACTACAATGAGCAGTTCTTC; CDR3: CASSPLGISDYNEQFF
J: TRBJ2-7; size: NA; V: TRBV3-1/TRBV3-2; D: NA; DNA: TGTGCCAGCAGCCGCGATGGTGGGCTTCAGTACTTC; CDR3: CASSRDGGLQYF
J: TRBJ1-1; size: NA; V: TRBV1; D: NA; DNA: TGCACCAGCAGCCAAGGACGCAGGTTAAAAAACACTGAAGCTTTCTTT; CDR3: CTSSQGRRLKNTEAFF
J: TRBJ2-2; size: few; V: TRBV4-1; D: NA; DNA: TGCGCCAGCAGCCAACGGTCTGCGAACACCGGGGAGCTGTTTTTT; CDR3: CASSQRSANTGELFF
J: TRBJ1-3; size: once; V: TRBV29-1; D: NA; DNA: TGCAGCGTTAAACAGGGTTCTTCTGGAAACACCATATATTTT; CDR3: CSVKQGSSGNTIYF
J: TRBJ2-2; size: NA; V: TRBV11-2; D: TRBD2; DNA: TGTGCCAGCAGCTTAGGCCCTAGCGGGAACACCGGGGAGCTGTTTTTT; CDR3: CASSLGPSGNTGELFF
J: TRBJ2-2; size: once; V: TRBV2; D: NA; DNA: TGTGCCAGCACGGCGGTTCCCAACACCGGGGAGCTGTTTTTT; CDR3: CASTAVPNTGELFF
J: TRBJ2-7; size: NA; V: TRBV20-1; D: TRBD2; DNA: TGCAGTGCTAGTATAGCGGGAGGCTCCTACGAGCAGTACTTC; CDR3: CSASIAGGSYEQYF
J: TRBJ2-1; size: NA; V: TRBV6-5; D: TRBD2; DNA: TGTGCCAGCATAAGGAGCGGGGCCGACTACAATGAGCAGTTCTTC; CDR3: CASIRSGADYNEQFF
J: TRBJ1-1; size: NA; V: TRBV14; D: NA; DNA: TGTGCCAGCAGCCAAGAATTGTTACACCGGAACACTGAAGCTTTCTTT; CDR3: CASSQELLHRNTEAFF
J: TRBJ2-1; size: NA; V: TRBV24-1; D: TRBD2; DNA: TGTGCCACCAGTGATCCCCTAGCGGTATACAATGAGCAGTTCTTC; CDR3: CATSDPLAVYNEQFF
J: TRBJ2-3; size: NA; V: TRBV19; D: NA; DNA: TGTGCCAGTAGTAACCGGGACTTCGGAGATACGCAGTATTTT; CDR3: CASSNRDFGDTQYF